This TCR beta chain derives from a study of blood T cell repertoires in COVID-19. Measured with immunoSEQ multiplex PCR; TCRdb has only the in-frame clones, and not every one. The sample carries 25,000 to 30,000 clones, approximately 94% recorded once. The sequenced material came from peripheral blood. This TCR was recovered from a human donor with active COVID-19. The donor label of this sample is uncertain.

The CDR3 is CASSRQVTYEQYF. In DNA, the CDR3 is TGCGCCAGCAGCCGCCAGGTAACCTACGAGCAGTACTTC. V is TRBV5-1 and J is TRBJ2-7; D not certain. Trimming took 4 bases from V and 2 from J, leaving 10 bases between them. Per germline, CDR1 SGHRS and CDR2 YFSETQ. This CDR3 spans 13 amino acids.